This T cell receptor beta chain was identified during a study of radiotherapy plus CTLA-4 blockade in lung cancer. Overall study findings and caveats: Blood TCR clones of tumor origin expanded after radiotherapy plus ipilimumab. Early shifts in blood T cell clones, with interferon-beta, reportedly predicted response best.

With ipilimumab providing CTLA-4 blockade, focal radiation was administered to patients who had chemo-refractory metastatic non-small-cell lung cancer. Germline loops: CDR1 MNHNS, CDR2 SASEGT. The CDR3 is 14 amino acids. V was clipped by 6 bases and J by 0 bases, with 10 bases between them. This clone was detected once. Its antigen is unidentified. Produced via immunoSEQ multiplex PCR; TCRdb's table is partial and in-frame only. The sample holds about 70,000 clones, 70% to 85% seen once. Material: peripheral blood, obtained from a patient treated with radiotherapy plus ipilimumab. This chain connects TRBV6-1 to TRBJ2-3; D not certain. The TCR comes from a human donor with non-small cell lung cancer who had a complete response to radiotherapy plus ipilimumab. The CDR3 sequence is CASSLTVSTDTQYF. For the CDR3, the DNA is TGTGCCAGCAGCCTGACGGTTAGCACAGATACGCAGTATTTT.